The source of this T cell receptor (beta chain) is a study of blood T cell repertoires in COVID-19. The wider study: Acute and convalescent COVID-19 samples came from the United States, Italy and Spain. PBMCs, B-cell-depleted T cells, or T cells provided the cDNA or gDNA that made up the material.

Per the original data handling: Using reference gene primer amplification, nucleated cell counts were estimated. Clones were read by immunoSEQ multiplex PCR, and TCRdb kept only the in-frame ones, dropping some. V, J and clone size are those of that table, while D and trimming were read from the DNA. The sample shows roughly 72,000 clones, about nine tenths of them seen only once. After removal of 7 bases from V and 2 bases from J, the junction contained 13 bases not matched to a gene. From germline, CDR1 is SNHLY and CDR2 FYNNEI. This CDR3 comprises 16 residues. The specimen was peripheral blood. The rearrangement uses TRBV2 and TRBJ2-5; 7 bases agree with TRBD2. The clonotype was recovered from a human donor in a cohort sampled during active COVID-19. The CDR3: CASNGASGNYQETQYF. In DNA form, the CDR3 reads TGTGCCAGCAATGGAGCTAGCGGAAACTATCAAGAGACCCAGTACTTC.